This T cell receptor beta chain was identified in a study of siplizumab effects on memory and regulatory T cells. Sequencing used immunoSEQ multiplex PCR; TCRdb keeps in-frame clones, though not all of them. The sample yields tens of thousands of clones, over 80% seen once. The CDR3 runs to 16 residues. Germline V CDR1 and CDR2: KGHSH, LQKENI. V shed 5 bases and J 3 bases; nucleotides not matched to a gene: 8. The TCR sequence derives from a human donor in good health. The sequenced material came from Tregs sorted from blood. The J gene is TRBJ2-1, the V gene TRBV18; 9 bases line up with TRBD2. The CDR3 loop is CASSSSSGDYYNEQFF. For the CDR3, the DNA is TGTGCCAGCTCATCTTCTAGCGGGGATTACTACAATGAGCAGTTCTTC.